This T cell receptor (beta chain) was obtained from a study of early T cells in non-severe SARS-CoV-2 infection. This clonotype was picked up many times. Trimming shortened V by 3 bases and J by 11 bases, and 10 bases separated the two germline ends. CDR3 length: 11 residues. Using its own MiXCR run on the 5' RACE reads, TCRdb lists one record per CDR3 protein. Counted here are about 64,000 distinct CDR3 sequences, about 19% occurring once; the ten biggest clones make up about 17%. This sequence originates from an adult who was a healthcare worker with PCR-confirmed SARS-CoV-2 infection or an uninfected control (not recorded which). Here the sequenced sample was whole blood, taken at baseline. The chain joins TRBV12-3 or TRBV12-4 to TRBJ1-1; D remains ambiguous. Here the CDR3 reads CASSLGLSAFF. For the CDR3, the DNA is TGTGCCAGCAGTTTGGGGTTATCGGCTTTCTTT.